The 12 T cell receptor beta chains presented below share a single source sample, sequenced in a study of post-analysis software for immune sequencing data. Regarding the study as a whole: In patients, TRBV5-6, TRBV5-1 and TRBV20-1 belonged to several TRBV segments found more frequently than in controls.

Their target antigens are unknown. Unique molecular identifiers were built into the TCR beta cDNA libraries. TCRdb processed the PCR reads anew with MiXCR; each CDR3 protein has one entry. Found here are about 540,000 distinct CDR3 sequences, under 40% of them singletons; the top ten hold 5% to 6%. Sequencing used blood. Receptor source: a girl aged 2-17 years with multiple sclerosis.

This chain uses TRBV7-9 with TRBJ2-3, with 10 nucleotides matching TRBD2. This CDR3 has 16 residues. CDR1 and CDR2 from the germline V gene are SEHNR and FQNEAQ (reference sequence). The V and J ends lost 3 bases and 2 bases, in that order; junction bases with no gene match: 5. CDR3 residues: CASSFSSGGPTDTQYF. The CDR3, as DNA: TGTGCCAGCAGCTTCTCTAGCGGGGGTCCCACAGATACGCAGTATTTT.

The chain uses TRBV7-2 and TRBJ2-7; a possible D gene is TRBD2 (5 bases). The germline V gene encodes CDR1 SGHTA and CDR2 FQGNSA. The CDR3 covers 14 residues. V was shortened by 5 bases and J by 0 bases, with 11 bases between the two germline ends. CDR3 residues: CASSVRGSSYEQYF. The CDR3 DNA sequence: TGTGCCAGCAGCGTCCGAGGGAGCTCCTACGAGCAGTACTTC.

The CDR3 region has the DNA TGTGCCAGCAGCAGACAGGGCTACTATGGCTACACCTTC. Protein: CASSRQGYYGYTF. V gene TRBV12-3 or TRBV12-4 combines with J gene TRBJ1-2, with 7 bases matching TRBD1. The V segment lost 6 bases and the J segment 3 bases; nucleotides outside the gene matches: 4. There are 13 residues in the CDR3.

Points on this clonotype: The junction departs from the called germline gene at one end, perhaps through a read error. The chain recombines TRBV3-1 with TRBJ2-3; possible D gene TRBD1, 6 bases. CDR3 length: 15 amino acids. Germline V gene data show CDR1 as LGHDT and CDR2 as YNNKEL (reference sequence). The CDR3 is CASSQETRGTGTQYF. For the CDR3, the DNA is TGTGCCAGCAGCCAAGAGACCAGGGGAACAGGTACGCAGTATTTT.

This clonotype has a handful of counts. The rearrangement joins TRBV5-6 to TRBJ2-3; no firm D call. The CDR3 runs 17 residues. The V and J ends lost 5 bases and 4 bases respectively, with 23 bases between them. Germline V lookup: CDR1 SGHDT, CDR2 YYEEEE. Here the CDR3 reads CASSLIFGRTRPDTQYF. The CDR3 coding sequence is TGTGCCAGCAGTCTTATATTTGGGCGGACGAGGCCAGATACGCAGTATTTT.

The rearrangement uses TRBV20-1 and TRBJ2-3; 8 nucleotides align to TRBD2. Germline V lookup: CDR1 DFQATT, CDR2 SNEGSKA (reference sequence). The CDR3 totals 15 residues. Losses at the gene ends were 1 base for V and 9 bases for J; bases not matched to a gene: 12. The DNA for the CDR3 is TGCAGTGCTAGAGTGAACGGCGGGAGGCCCCCCACGCAGTATTTT. This gives the protein CSARVNGGRPPTQYF.

The rearrangement uses TRBV7-9 and TRBJ1-3, with TRBD1 as a possible D gene (5 bases). Germline-derived CDR1 and CDR2 are SEHNR and FQNEAQ (reference sequence). V lost 1 base and J 3 bases, leaving 10 bases between the germline ends. The CDR3 contains 15 residues. CDR3 sequence reads: CASSLVSGFGNTIYF. Written as DNA, the CDR3 is TGTGCCAGCAGCTTAGTGTCAGGGTTTGGAAACACCATATATTTT. Full variable domain (missing parts from reference TRBV7-9 and TRBJ1-3): DTGVSQNPRHKITKRGQNVTFRCDPISEHNRLYWYRQTLGQGPEFLTYFQNEAQLEKSRLLSDRFSAERPKGSFSTLEIQRTEQGDSAMYLCASSLVSGFGNTIYFGEGSWLTVV.

This chain connects TRBV6-6 to TRBJ2-3, with D perhaps TRBD2 (6 bases). Looked up from germline, CDR1 is MNHNY and CDR2 is SVGAGI (reference sequence). CDR3 size: 12 residues. The V end lost 6 bases, the J end lost 7 bases, and 11 bases lay between the germline ends. The CDR3, as DNA: TGTGCCAGCAGCCAGGACTACTATACGCAGTATTTT. The encoded protein is CASSQDYYTQYF.

The V and J genes are TRBV7-9 and TRBJ1-2; possibly TRBD1 for D (6 bases). With 3 bases removed from V and 6 bases from J, the gap between germline ends came to 11 bases. The CDR3 loop spans 13 amino acids. Germline CDR1 SEHNR, CDR2 FQNEAQ (reference sequence). Written as DNA, the CDR3 is TGTGCCAGCAGCTTCCGTGACAGGAATGGCTACACCTTC. Its protein product is CASSFRDRNGYTF.

The rearrangement joins TRBV6-5 to TRBJ1-6; D may be TRBD1 (6 bases). The length of the CDR3 is 14 residues. The ends were cut back, 7 bases at V and 4 bases at J, with 11 bases in the middle. Per the germline V gene, CDR1 is MNHEY and CDR2 is SVGAGI. This chain's CDR3 is CASTRTEYNSPLHF. The CDR3 DNA is TGTGCCAGCACCAGGACAGAATATAATTCACCCCTCCACTTT.

The chain is built from TRBV28 and TRBJ2-5, with 7 bases lining up with TRBD2. The trim removed 8 bases at V and 10 bases at J, leaving 19 bases unmatched. Germline CDR1 MDHEN, CDR2 SYDVKM. This CDR3 comprises 15 residues. CDR3 sequence reads: CASEVRAGIPADQYF. The CDR3 bases are TGTGCCAGCGAAGTTCGAGCGGGGATCCCAGCGGACCAGTACTTC.

This clonotype came up a few times. The chain joins TRBV5-1 to TRBJ2-3, with TRBD2 matching 9 bases. Trimming took 2 bases from V and 1 from J; bases not matched to a gene: 11. The CDR3 has 18 amino acids. Germline values: CDR1 SGHRS, CDR2 YFSETQ. The CDR3 DNA reads as TGCGCCAGCAGCTTCGGCGGGGGGGCACACTATGGCACAGATACGCAGTATTTT. Amino acids: CASSFGGGAHYGTDTQYF.